One and the same sample provided the 28 T cell receptor beta chains below, sequenced in a study of T cell responses to AZD1222 COVID-19 vaccine. Only in-frame clones appear in the TCRdb table, and some are missing; sequencing was by immunoSEQ multiplex PCR. The sample shows about 77,000 clones, about 92% of them seen only once. The sequenced sample was peripheral blood, obtained 28 days after the second AZD1222 dose. All receptors derive from an adult who received the AZD1222 COVID-19 vaccine.

The chain employs TRBV29-1 and TRBJ2-2; 12 nucleotides agree with TRBD2. The V and J ends lost 6 bases and 6 bases, in that order; junction bases with no gene match: 2. There are 13 residues in the CDR3. Germline V gene data show CDR1 as SQVTM and CDR2 as ANQGSEA. The DNA for the CDR3 is TGCAGCGTCCGACTAGCGGGAGCCGGGGAGCTGTTTTTT. Amino acids: CSVRLAGAGELFF.

The chain uses TRBV18 and TRBJ1-3; perhaps TRBD1 as D (6 bases). Germline CDR1 and CDR2: KGHSH and LQKENI. The CDR3 has 14 residues. Trimming left V 5 bases short and J 4 bases short, with 12 bases between. CDR3 residues: CASSIRTVGNTIYF. The CDR3 nucleotides read TGTGCCAGCTCAATCAGGACAGTCGGAAACACCATATATTTT.

CDR3 in DNA: TGTGCCAGCAGACGGCCGGGACAGGGGTTTTCACCCCTCCACTTT. It specifies CASRRPGQGFSPLHF. The chain has TRBV27 and TRBJ1-6; the match to TRBD1 covers 10 bases. Germline CDR1 is MNHEY and CDR2 is SMNVEV (reference sequence). This CDR3 is built from 15 residues. J lost 9 bases, V lost 6 bases, and 8 bases had no gene match.

The V and J genes are TRBV10-3 and TRBJ1-2, with unresolved D. Germline CDR1 ENHRY, CDR2 SYGVKD. CDR3 length equals 15 residues. V dropped 2 bases and J dropped 7 bases, with 17 bases sitting between them. CDR3 protein: CAISEPTAPGTGYTF. DNA of the CDR3: TGTGCCATCAGTGAGCCTACCGCCCCAGGTACTGGCTACACCTTC.

V usage is TRBV29-1 and J usage is TRBJ2-7, with TRBD1 identical over 7 bases. The CDR3 is 14 amino acids. Germline CDR1 and CDR2: SQVTM and ANQGSEA. V lost 6 bases to trimming and J lost 6 bases; unmatched junction nucleotides: 14. For the CDR3, the DNA is TGCAGCGTCACCCTCGGGACAGTGTATAGCGAGCAGTACTTC. It specifies CSVTLGTVYSEQYF.

The genes are TRBV7-9 and TRBJ2-2, with D unresolved. V lost 5 bases and J 6 bases, leaving 16 bases between the germline ends. The V gene's germline CDR1 is SEHNR and CDR2 FQNEAQ (reference sequence). This CDR3 region has 15 residues. The CDR3 DNA reads TGTGCCAGCAGCCCTAAAGGGTTCGGGTCCGGGGAGCTGTTTTTT. It translates to CASSPKGFGSGELFF.

This chain connects TRBV4-2 to TRBJ1-1; D gene uncertain. Germline V gene lookup returns CDR1 LGHNA and CDR2 YNFKEQ. The V and J ends lost 0 bases and 11 bases respectively, with 19 bases between them. This CDR3 is 15 amino acids long. The CDR3 DNA reads as TGTGCCAGCAGCCAAGATCGGGGTAGAGGACGGTTGGCTTTCTTT. Its translation is CASSQDRGRGRLAFF.

The chain combines TRBV6-5 with TRBJ2-1; weak D call: TRBD1 (6 bases). Trimming removed 6 bases at V and 10 bases at J, with 13 bases between. The CDR3 extends over 12 amino acids. CDR1 and CDR2 (germline): MNHEY, SVGAGI. In DNA, the CDR3 is TGTGCCAGCAGCAAACCGGGACAAGAGCAGTTCTTC. Its protein product is CASSKPGQEQFF.

J is TRBJ1-1 and V is TRBV7-6; TRBD1 aligns across 7 bases. This CDR3 is 14 amino acids long. The ends lost 5 bases at V and 3 bases at J; junction bases unmatched: 6. Germline V lookup: CDR1 SGHVS, CDR2 FNYEAQ. CDR3 in DNA: TGTGCCAGCAGCATCCGGACAGGCCACACTGAAGCTTTCTTT. Translated: CASSIRTGHTEAFF.

The gene calls are TRBV5-1 and TRBJ2-2, with no clear D. Germline V lookup: CDR1 SGHRS, CDR2 YFSETQ. Trimming cost V 0 bases and J 4 bases, with 7 bases left between them. The CDR3 is made up of 14 amino acids. CDR3 residues: CASSLEQRTGELFF. The CDR3 nucleotides are TGCGCCAGCAGCTTGGAGCAGCGCACCGGGGAGCTGTTTTTT.

The chain is built from TRBV7-2 and TRBJ2-3; perhaps D is TRBD1 or TRBD2 (5 bases each). This CDR3 region has 16 residues. Germline V gene data show CDR1 as SGHTA and CDR2 as FQGNSA. The V gene lost 2 bases and the J gene lost 8 bases, with 20 bases spanning the gap. CDR3 in amino acids: CASSLSSRGQLITQYF. Here the CDR3 DNA reads TGTGCCAGCAGCTTATCATCCCGGGGCCAGCTCATTACGCAGTATTTT.

The V call is TRBV4-3, the J call TRBJ2-1; D gene uncertain. The germline CDR1 and CDR2 sequences are LGHNA and YSLEER. Trimming shortened V by 4 bases and J by 10 bases, and 17 bases separated the two germline ends. This CDR3 region has 14 residues. For the CDR3, the DNA is TGCGCCAGCAGCCCTGAGCCCCAAGGAGACGAGCAGTTCTTC. Translation gives CASSPEPQGDEQFF.

The V call is TRBV7-2, the J call TRBJ1-2; possible D gene TRBD1, 6 bases. The CDR3 sequence is 13 residues long. The germline gives CDR1 SGHTA, CDR2 FQGNSA. Trimming stripped 3 bases from V and 7 bases from J, with 12 bases between. CDR3 DNA sequence: TGTGCCAGCAGCTTCCCGGGGGCGCTTGGCTACACCTTC. Encoded protein: CASSFPGALGYTF.

The rearrangement uses TRBV6-1 and TRBJ1-6; D unresolved. The V gene lost 1 base and the J gene lost 5 bases, with 9 bases spanning the gap. The germline gives CDR1 MNHNS, CDR2 SASEGT. CDR3 length: 15 residues. The CDR3: CASSEVRGDNSPLHF. CDR3 coding DNA: TGTGCCAGCAGTGAAGTTCGAGGAGATAATTCACCCCTCCACTTT.

V gene TRBV4-3 combines with J gene TRBJ1-3; weak D call: TRBD1 (6 bases). CDR3 size: 15 residues. Germline V gives CDR1 LGHNA, CDR2 YSLEER. V lost 1 base and J 0 bases, leaving 7 bases between the germline ends. For the CDR3, the DNA is TGCGCCAGCAGCCAAGGGACAGTCTCTGGAAACACCATATATTTT. As protein: CASSQGTVSGNTIYF.

The chain has TRBV7-8 and TRBJ1-3; tentatively, D is TRBD1 (5 bases). Germline V gene lookup returns CDR1 SGHVS and CDR2 FQNEAQ. Trimming removed 5 bases at V and 0 bases at J, with 14 bases between. This CDR3 is built from 16 residues. CDR3 sequence reads: CASSPGTAGSGNTIYF. In DNA form, the CDR3 reads TGTGCCAGCAGCCCAGGGACTGCCGGCTCTGGAAACACCATATATTTT. The whole variable domain, remainder taken from reference TRBV7-8 and TRBJ1-3, is GAGVSQSPRYKVAKRGQDVALRCDPISGHVSLFWYQQALGQGPEFLTYFQNEAQLDKSGLPSDRFFAERPEGSVSTLKIQRTQQEDSAVYLCASSPGTAGSGNTIYFGEGSWLTVV.

The chain carries TRBV7-3 and TRBJ2-1; the match to TRBD2 covers 7 bases. The germline V gene encodes CDR1 SGHTA and CDR2 FQGTGA. The trim removed 1 base at V and 4 bases at J, leaving 10 bases unmatched. The CDR3 extends over 17 amino acids. The CDR3 loop reads CASSLNQAGYSYNEQFF. CDR3 nucleotides: TGTGCCAGCAGCTTAAACCAAGCGGGATATTCTTACAATGAGCAGTTCTTC. The variable domain in full, completed from reference TRBV7-3 and TRBJ2-1, reads GAGVSQTPSNKVTEKGKYVELRCDPISGHTALYWYRQSLGQGPEFLIYFQGTGAADDSGLPNDRFFAVRPEGSVSTLKIQRTERGDSAVYLCASSLNQAGYSYNEQFFGPGTRLTVL.

V and J are TRBV7-8 and TRBJ1-2; maybe TRBD1 (5 bases). The V end was cut by 2 bases, the J end by 4 bases, with 11 bases between. The CDR3 is 14 residues long. CDR1 SGHVS and CDR2 FQNEAQ come from the germline V gene. The CDR3 reads CASSLSGAGYGYTF. The CDR3 DNA follows: TGTGCCAGCAGCTTATCTGGGGCAGGCTATGGCTACACCTTC.

V gene TRBV7-2 combines with J gene TRBJ2-5, with D perhaps matching TRBD1 or TRBD2 (5 bases each). This CDR3 has 13 amino acids. Trimming left V 8 bases short and J 1 base short, with 11 bases between. Looked up from germline, CDR1 is SGHTA and CDR2 is FQGNSA. The CDR3 is CASRDGTQETQYF. CDR3 bases: TGTGCCAGCCGCGATGGGACCCAAGAGACCCAGTACTTC.

This clone was seen only once. The genes are TRBV9 and TRBJ2-1, with 11 bases lining up with TRBD2. V lost 0 bases to trimming and J lost 6 bases; unmatched junction nucleotides: 2. The CDR3 is 15 residues long. Looked up from germline, CDR1 is SGDLS and CDR2 is YYNGEE. The CDR3 is CASSVDLAGGNEQFF. The CDR3 bases are TGTGCCAGCAGCGTAGACCTAGCGGGAGGCAATGAGCAGTTCTTC.

This sequence joins TRBV7-8 and TRBJ1-4; no clear D. This CDR3 spans 15 amino acids. Trimming took 1 base from V and 5 from J, leaving 11 bases between them. Germline V gene sequence: CDR1 SGHVS, CDR2 FQNEAQ. The CDR3 here is CASSLVRSTNEKLFF. DNA for the CDR3: TGTGCCAGCAGCTTAGTAAGAAGCACGAATGAAAAACTGTTTTTT. The full variable domain, with the rest looked up from reference TRBV7-8 and TRBJ1-4, is GAGVSQSPRYKVAKRGQDVALRCDPISGHVSLFWYQQALGQGPEFLTYFQNEAQLDKSGLPSDRFFAERPEGSVSTLKIQRTQQEDSAVYLCASSLVRSTNEKLFFGSGTQLSVL.

The chain has TRBV7-7 and TRBJ2-1, with TRBD2 matching over 9 bases. V shed 5 bases, J shed 8 bases, and the junction held 4 bases outside the gene matches. The CDR3 runs 13 residues. Per germline, CDR1 SSHAT and CDR2 FNYEAQ (reference sequence). This CDR3 is CASSPLAGHEQFF. The CDR3 bases are TGTGCCAGCAGCCCTCTAGCGGGACATGAGCAGTTCTTC.

Comment on this clone: The same CDR3 also results from other DNA sequences found in this sample. V gene TRBV19 combines with J gene TRBJ2-7, with TRBD2 matching over 8 bases. V lost 5 bases to trimming and J lost 0 bases; unmatched junction nucleotides: 3. CDR3 length: 14 amino acids. Germline V gives CDR1 LNHDA, CDR2 SQIVND (reference sequence). CDR3 sequence (DNA): TGTGCCAGTAGTTCGGGAGGGAGCTCCTACGAGCAGTACTTC. This translates into CASSSGGSSYEQYF.

V gene TRBV23-1 combines with J gene TRBJ2-1; 9 bases agree with TRBD2. TRBV23-1 is sorted into the ORF group, with uncertain function. The V segment lost 1 base and the J segment 8 bases; nucleotides outside the gene matches: 6. The length of the CDR3 is 15 residues. CDR3 residues: CASSQWGGRGDEQFF. The CDR3, as DNA: TGCGCCAGCAGTCAATGGGGCGGGAGGGGTGATGAGCAGTTCTTC.

The chain recombines TRBV13 with TRBJ2-4; either TRBD1 or TRBD2 may fit D (5 bases each). The V end was cut by 3 bases, the J end by 0 bases, with 9 bases between. Germline CDR1 reads PRHDT; CDR2 reads FYEKMQ (reference sequence). The CDR3 is 15 residues long. The CDR3 loop is CASSLGRLAKNIQYF. The CDR3 nucleotides are TGTGCCAGCAGCTTGGGACGGCTAGCCAAAAACATTCAGTACTTC.

This chain joins TRBV5-5 and TRBJ1-6, with 7 bases identical to TRBD1. Trimming removed 3 bases from V and 7 bases from J; junction bases left unmatched: 10. The CDR3 spans 16 residues. Germline V gene sequence: CDR1 SGHKS, CDR2 YYEKEE (reference sequence). The CDR3 DNA reads as TGTGCCAGCAGCTATCTAAGACAGGGAAGAAATTCACCCCTCCACTTT. Its translation is CASSYLRQGRNSPLHF.

This clone was seen a single time. The rearrangement links TRBV10-3 to TRBJ2-7, with D tentatively TRBD2 (5 bases). Germline CDR1 is ENHRY and CDR2 is SYGVKD. This CDR3 has 13 residues. The germline V and J ends were trimmed by 2 bases and 4 bases, with 9 bases remaining between them. The CDR3 here is CAISEKWEYEQYF. Here the CDR3 DNA reads TGTGCCATCAGTGAGAAGTGGGAGTACGAGCAGTACTTC.

This rearrangement joins TRBV6-4 to TRBJ2-3, with 11 bases that match TRBD2. Germline CDR1 reads MRHNA; CDR2 reads SNTAGT. The trim removed 6 bases at V and 2 bases at J, leaving 7 bases unmatched. The CDR3 runs 16 residues. The CDR3 region has the DNA TGTGCCAGCAGGGCCGGGACTAGCGGCAACACAGATACGCAGTATTTT. Its protein is CASRAGTSGNTDTQYF.